This T cell receptor beta chain was captured in a study of T cell clonotyping in hematopoietic cell transplantation. This CDR3 spans 13 amino acids. Germline CDR1 is SGHTA and CDR2 is FQGTGA. The V end lost 5 bases, the J end lost 5 bases, and 12 bases lay between the germline ends. TCRdb's table, derived via immunoSEQ multiplex PCR, lists solely in-frame clones and lacks some. Of roughly 11,000 clones in the sample, roughly 89% were seen once. The sequencing here drew on PBMCs, taken 100 days after allogeneic stem cell transplant. The chain recombines TRBV7-3 with TRBJ1-1; no reliable D call. This sequence was found in a female patient aged 60 to 70 who had an allogeneic stem cell transplant from an unrelated donor, so the T cells may come from the graft donor. Some clones in this sample may be carry-over from other donors' samples. The CDR3 DNA sequence: TGTGCCAGCAGCCCCGAGGGAACAACTGAAGCTTTCTTT. Translating it yields CASSPEGTTEAFF.